Sequencing of this T cell receptor beta chain was carried out in a study of T-cell memory formation after mild COVID-19. Study-wide findings and caveats: Cross-reactive memory seemingly joined, as some responding clones were found in pre-infection memory.

There are 17 residues in the CDR3. The V end was cut by 6 bases, the J end by 1 base, with 20 bases between. TCRdb independently ran MiXCR on the 5' RACE reads; one entry per CDR3 protein. The sample consists of hundreds of thousands of distinct CDR3 sequences, more than 15% of them appearing once. Details on this clonotype: Its antigen is still unknown.

The sequenced sample was PBMCs or a T cell subset sorted from them (not recorded which). This clonotype was obtained from an adult woman who had mild COVID-19 (a few samples of this study predate the infection). Cell type and time point are not known. The chain links TRBV12-3 or TRBV12-4 to TRBJ2-3; the D gene is possibly TRBD2 (7 bases). The DNA of the CDR3 is TGTGCCAGCAGCTCTGGACCGGCGGGGGCGGGCACAGATACGCAGTATTTT. It encodes CASSSGPAGAGTDTQYF.